Sequencing of this T cell receptor beta chain was carried out in a study of shared clonotypes between healthy human individuals. Study-wide points: For sorted subsets, rarefaction showed incomplete sequencing despite large depth.

Original data processing: Junction-only sequences without quality scores came from ImmunoSEQ, so filtering differed. Assay: immunoSEQ multiplex PCR; the TCRdb copy retains only in-frame clones and omits some. The DNA gave D and trimming, while V, J and clone size come from that table. The sample comprises 850,000 to 1,200,000 clones, about 75% of which are singletons, and 1.2% to 1.5% rests with the top ten. This clone showed up just a few times. The antigen is unknown. The V gene's germline CDR1 is MDHEN and CDR2 SYDVKM. The CDR3 is made up of 17 amino acids. The V end was cut by 3 bases, the J end by 3 bases, with 17 bases between.

Sequencing was carried out using memory CD4+ T cells sorted from blood. Subset indicated: CD45RA-negative fraction. This TCR derives from a man younger than 35 in good health. V is TRBV28 and J is TRBJ2-2; tentatively, D is TRBD1 (5 bases). The CDR3 bases are TGTGCCAGCAGTTTCAGGGCAGGGTCGACCTACACCGGGGAGCTGTTTTTT. Translating gives CASSFRAGSTYTGELFF.